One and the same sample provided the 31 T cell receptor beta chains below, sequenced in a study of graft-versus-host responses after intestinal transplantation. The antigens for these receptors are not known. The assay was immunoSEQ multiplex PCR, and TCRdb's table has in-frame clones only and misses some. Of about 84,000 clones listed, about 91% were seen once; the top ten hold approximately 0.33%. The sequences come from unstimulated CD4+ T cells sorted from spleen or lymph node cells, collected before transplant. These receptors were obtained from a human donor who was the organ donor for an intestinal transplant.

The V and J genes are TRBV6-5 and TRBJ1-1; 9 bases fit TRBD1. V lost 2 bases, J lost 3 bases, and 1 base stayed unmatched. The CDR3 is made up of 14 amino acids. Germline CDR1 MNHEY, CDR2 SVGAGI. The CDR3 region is CASSYHRGHTEAFF. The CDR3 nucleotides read TGTGCCAGCAGTTACCACAGGGGGCACACTGAAGCTTTCTTT.

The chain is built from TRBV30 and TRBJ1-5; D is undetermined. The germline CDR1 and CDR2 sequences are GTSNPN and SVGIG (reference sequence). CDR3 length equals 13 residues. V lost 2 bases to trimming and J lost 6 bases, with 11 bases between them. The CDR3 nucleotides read TGTGCCTGGAGTTTTCAGGCGGGTCAGCCCCAGCATTTT. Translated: CAWSFQAGQPQHF.

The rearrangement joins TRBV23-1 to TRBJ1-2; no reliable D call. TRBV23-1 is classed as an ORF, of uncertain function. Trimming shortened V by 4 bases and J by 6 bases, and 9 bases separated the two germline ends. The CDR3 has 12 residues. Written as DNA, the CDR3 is TGCGCCAGCAGTCGAGGGAAGGATGGCTACACCTTC. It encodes CASSRGKDGYTF.

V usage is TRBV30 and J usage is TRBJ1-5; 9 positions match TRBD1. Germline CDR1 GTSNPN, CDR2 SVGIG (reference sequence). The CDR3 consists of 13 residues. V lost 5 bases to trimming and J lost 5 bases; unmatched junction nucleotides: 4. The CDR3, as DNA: TGTGCCTGGGGCAGACAGGGGGATCAGCCCCAGCATTTT. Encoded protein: CAWGRQGDQPQHF. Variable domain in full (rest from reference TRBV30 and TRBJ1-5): SQTIHQWPATLVQPVGSPLSLECTVEGTSNPNLYWYRQAAGRGLQLLFYSVGIGQISSEVPQNLSASRPQDRQFILSSKKLLLSDSGFYLCAWGRQGDQPQHFGDGTRLSIL.

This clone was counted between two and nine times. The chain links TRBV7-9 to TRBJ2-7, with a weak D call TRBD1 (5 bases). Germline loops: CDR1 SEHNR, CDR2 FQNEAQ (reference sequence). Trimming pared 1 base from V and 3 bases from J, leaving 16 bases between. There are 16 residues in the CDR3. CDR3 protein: CASSLGVGVGFYEQYF. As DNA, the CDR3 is TGTGCCAGCAGCTTAGGCGTAGGGGTCGGTTTCTACGAGCAGTACTTC.

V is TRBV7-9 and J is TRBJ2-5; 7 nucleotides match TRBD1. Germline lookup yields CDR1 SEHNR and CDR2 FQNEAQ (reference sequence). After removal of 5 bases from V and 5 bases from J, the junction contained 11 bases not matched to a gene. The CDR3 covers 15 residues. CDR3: CASSLRQGLVETQYF. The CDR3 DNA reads TGTGCCAGCAGCCTAAGACAGGGATTGGTGGAGACCCAGTACTTC.

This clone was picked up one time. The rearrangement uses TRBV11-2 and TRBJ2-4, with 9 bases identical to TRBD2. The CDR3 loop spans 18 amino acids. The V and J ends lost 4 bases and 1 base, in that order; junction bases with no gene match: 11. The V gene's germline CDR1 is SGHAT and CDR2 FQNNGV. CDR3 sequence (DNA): TGTGCCAGCAGCTCATGGGGGGGACTAGCAGGGGCCAAAAACATTCAGTACTTC. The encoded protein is CASSSWGGLAGAKNIQYF.

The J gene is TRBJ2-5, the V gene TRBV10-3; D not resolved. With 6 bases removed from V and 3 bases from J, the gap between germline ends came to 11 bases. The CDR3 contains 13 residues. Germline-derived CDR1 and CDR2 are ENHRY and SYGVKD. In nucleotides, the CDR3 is TGTGCCATCAGAGCGTGGGTTGAAGAGACCCAGTACTTC. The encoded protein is CAIRAWVEETQYF.

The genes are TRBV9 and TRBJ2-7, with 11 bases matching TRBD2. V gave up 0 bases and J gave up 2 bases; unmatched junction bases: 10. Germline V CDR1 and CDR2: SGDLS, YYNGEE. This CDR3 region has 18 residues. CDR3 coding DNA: TGTGCCAGCAGCGTAGTTGGGGGGACTAGCGGAGGGGCCTACGAGCAGTACTTC. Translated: CASSVVGGTSGGAYEQYF.

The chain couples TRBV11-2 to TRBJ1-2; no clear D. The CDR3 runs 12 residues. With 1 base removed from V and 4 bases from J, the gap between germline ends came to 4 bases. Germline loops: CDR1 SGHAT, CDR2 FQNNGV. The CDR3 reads CASSLASYGYTF. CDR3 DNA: TGTGCCAGCAGCTTAGCGAGCTATGGCTACACCTTC.

Here the CDR3 DNA reads TGTGCCAGCTCGCCGGGACAGCCGACATTTTATGGCTACACCTTC. It translates to CASSPGQPTFYGYTF. The rearrangement uses TRBV6-5 and TRBJ1-2; 7 nucleotides line up with TRBD1. CDR1 and CDR2 from the germline V gene are MNHEY and SVGAGI. The CDR3 is 15 amino acids. J was trimmed by 5 bases and V by 8 bases; bases with no gene match: 14.

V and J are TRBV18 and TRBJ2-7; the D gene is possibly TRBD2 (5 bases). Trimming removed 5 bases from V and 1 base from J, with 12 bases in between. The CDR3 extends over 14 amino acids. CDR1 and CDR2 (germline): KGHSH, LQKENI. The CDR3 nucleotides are TGTGCCAGCTCATCATGGACTGTATCCTACGAGCAGTACTTC. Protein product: CASSSWTVSYEQYF. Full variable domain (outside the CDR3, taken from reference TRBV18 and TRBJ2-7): NAGVMQNPRHLVRRRGQEARLRCSPMKGHSHVYWYRQLPEEGLKFMVYLQKENIIDESGMPKERFSAEFPKEGPSILRIQQVVRGDSAAYFCASSSWTVSYEQYFGPGTRLTVT.

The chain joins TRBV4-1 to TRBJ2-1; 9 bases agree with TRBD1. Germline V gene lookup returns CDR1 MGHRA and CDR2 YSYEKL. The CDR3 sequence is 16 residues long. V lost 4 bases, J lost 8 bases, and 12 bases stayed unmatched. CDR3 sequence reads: CASSPKAGTGNHEQFF. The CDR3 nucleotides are TGCGCCAGCAGCCCAAAGGCCGGGACAGGGAACCATGAGCAGTTCTTC.

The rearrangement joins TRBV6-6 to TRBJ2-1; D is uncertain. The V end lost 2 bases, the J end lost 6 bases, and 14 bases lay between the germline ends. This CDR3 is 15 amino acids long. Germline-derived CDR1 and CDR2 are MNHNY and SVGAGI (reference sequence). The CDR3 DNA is TGTGCCAGCAGTTACCAGACTGACGTGCGCAATGAGCAGTTCTTC. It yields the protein CASSYQTDVRNEQFF.

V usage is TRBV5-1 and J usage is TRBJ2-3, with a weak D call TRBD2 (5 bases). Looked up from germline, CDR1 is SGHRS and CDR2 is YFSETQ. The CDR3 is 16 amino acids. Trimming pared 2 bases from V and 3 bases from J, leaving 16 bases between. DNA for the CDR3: TGCGCCAGCAGCTTTGGATACGGGATTCGGACAGATACGCAGTATTTT. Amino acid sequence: CASSFGYGIRTDTQYF. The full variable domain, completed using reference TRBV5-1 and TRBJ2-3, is KAGVTQTPRYLIKTRGQQVTLSCSPISGHRSVSWYQQTPGQGLQFLFEYFSETQRNKGNFPGRFSGRQFSNSRSEMNVSTLELGDSALYLCASSFGYGIRTDTQYFGPGTRLTVL.

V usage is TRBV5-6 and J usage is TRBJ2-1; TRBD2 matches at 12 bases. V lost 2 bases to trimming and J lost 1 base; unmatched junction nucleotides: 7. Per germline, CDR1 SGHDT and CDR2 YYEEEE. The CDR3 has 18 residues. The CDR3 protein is CASSFLTSGSISYNEQFF. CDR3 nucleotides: TGTGCCAGCAGCTTCTTGACTAGCGGGAGCATTTCCTACAATGAGCAGTTCTTC. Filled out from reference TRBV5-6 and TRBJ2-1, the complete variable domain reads DAGVTQSPTHLIKTRGQQVTLRCSPKSGHDTVSWYQQALGQGPQFIFQYYEEEERQRGNFPDRFSGHQFPNYSSELNVNALLLGDSALYLCASSFLTSGSISYNEQFFGPGTRLTVL.

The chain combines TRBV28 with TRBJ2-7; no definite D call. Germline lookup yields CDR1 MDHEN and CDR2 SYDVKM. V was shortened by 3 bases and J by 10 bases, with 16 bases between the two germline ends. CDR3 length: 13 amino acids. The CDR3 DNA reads TGTGCCAGCAGTTTGACGGAGCAAAGCCTACAGTACTTC. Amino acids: CASSLTEQSLQYF.

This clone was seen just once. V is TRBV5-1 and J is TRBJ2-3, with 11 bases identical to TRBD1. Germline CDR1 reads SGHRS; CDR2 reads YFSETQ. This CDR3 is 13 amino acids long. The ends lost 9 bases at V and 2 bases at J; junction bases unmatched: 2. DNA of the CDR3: TGCGCCACTGGACAGGGGGCCACAGATACGCAGTATTTT. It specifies CATGQGATDTQYF.

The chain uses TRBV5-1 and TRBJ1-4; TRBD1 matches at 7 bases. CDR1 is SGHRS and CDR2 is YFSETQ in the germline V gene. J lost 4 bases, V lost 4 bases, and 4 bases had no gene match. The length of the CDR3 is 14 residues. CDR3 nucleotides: TGCGCCAGCAGCCCGACAGGGAATAATGAAAAACTGTTTTTT. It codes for CASSPTGNNEKLFF.

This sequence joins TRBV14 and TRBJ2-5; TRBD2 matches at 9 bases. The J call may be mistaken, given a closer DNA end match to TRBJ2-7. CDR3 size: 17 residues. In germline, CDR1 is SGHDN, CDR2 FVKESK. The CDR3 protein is CASSQHLAGVVPYEQYF. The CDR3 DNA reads TGTGCCAGCAGCCAACACTTAGCGGGAGTCGTGCCCTACGAGCAGTACTTC.

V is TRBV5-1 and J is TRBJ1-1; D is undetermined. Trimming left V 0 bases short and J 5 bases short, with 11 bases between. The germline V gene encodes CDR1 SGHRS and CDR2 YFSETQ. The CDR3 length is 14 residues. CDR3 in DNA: TGCGCCAGCAGCTTGGCCGAGGGTCGGACTGAAGCTTTCTTT. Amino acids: CASSLAEGRTEAFF.

CDR3 protein: CSAIRGYEQYF. CDR3 coding DNA: TGCAGTGCTATTAGGGGCTACGAGCAGTACTTC. The V gene is TRBV20-1, the J gene TRBJ2-7; tentatively, D is TRBD1 (5 bases). The CDR3 length is 11 residues. V was pared by 4 bases and J by 3 bases, with 7 bases between. In germline, CDR1 is DFQATT, CDR2 SNEGSKA (reference sequence).

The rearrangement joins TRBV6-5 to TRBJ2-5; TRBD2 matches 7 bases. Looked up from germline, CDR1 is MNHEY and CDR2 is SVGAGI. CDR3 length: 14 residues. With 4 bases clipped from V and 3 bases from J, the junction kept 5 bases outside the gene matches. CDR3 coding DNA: TGTGCCAGCAGTTCCTGGGGGGGGGAAGAGACCCAGTACTTC. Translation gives CASSSWGGEETQYF.

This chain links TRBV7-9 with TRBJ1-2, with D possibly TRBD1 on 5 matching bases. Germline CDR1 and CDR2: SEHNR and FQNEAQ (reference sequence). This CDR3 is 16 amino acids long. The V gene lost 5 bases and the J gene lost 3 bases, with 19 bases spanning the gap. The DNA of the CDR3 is TGTGCCAGCAGCAAAAAAGGAGGGACTAGGGACTATGGCTACACCTTC. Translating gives CASSKKGGTRDYGYTF.

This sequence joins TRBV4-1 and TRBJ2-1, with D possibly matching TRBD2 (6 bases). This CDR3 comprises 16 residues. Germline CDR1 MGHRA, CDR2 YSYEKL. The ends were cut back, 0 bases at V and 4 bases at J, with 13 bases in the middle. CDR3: CASSQEDPGGYNEQFF. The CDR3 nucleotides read TGCGCCAGCAGCCAAGAGGACCCTGGGGGGTACAATGAGCAGTTCTTC.

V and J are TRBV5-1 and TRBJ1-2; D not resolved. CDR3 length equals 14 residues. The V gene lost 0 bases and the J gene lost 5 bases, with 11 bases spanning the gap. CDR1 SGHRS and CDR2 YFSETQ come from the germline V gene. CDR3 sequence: CASSLGSVHYGYTF. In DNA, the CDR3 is TGCGCCAGCAGCTTGGGCAGCGTTCATTATGGCTACACCTTC.

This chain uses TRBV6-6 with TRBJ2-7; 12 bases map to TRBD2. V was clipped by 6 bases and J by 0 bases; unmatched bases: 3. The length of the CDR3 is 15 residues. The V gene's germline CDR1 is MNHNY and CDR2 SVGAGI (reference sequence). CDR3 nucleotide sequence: TGTGCCAGCAGAGGACTAGCGGGGAGCTCCTACGAGCAGTACTTC. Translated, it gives CASRGLAGSSYEQYF.

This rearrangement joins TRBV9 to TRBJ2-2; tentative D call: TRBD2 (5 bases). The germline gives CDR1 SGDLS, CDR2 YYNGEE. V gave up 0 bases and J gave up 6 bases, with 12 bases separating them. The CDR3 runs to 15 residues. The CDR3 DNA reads TGTGCCAGCAGCGTAGGGACTCCTGGGTCCGGGGAGCTGTTTTTT. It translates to CASSVGTPGSGELFF. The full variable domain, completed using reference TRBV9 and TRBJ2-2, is DSGVTQTPKHLITATGQRVTLRCSPRSGDLSVYWYQQSLDQGLQFLIQYYNGEERAKGNILERFSAQQFPDLHSELNLSSLELGDSALYFCASSVGTPGSGELFFGEGSRLTVL.

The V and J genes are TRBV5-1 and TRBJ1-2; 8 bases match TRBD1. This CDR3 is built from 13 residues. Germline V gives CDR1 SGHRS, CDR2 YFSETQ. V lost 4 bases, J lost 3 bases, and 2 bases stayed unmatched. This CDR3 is CASSGQGDYGYTF. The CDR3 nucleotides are TGCGCCAGCAGCGGACAGGGAGACTATGGCTACACCTTC.

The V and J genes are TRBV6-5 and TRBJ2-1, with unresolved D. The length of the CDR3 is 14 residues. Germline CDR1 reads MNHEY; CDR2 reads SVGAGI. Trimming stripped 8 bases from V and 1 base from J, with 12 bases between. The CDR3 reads CASARSLSYNEQFF. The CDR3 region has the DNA TGTGCCAGCGCCCGGTCTTTGTCCTACAATGAGCAGTTCTTC.

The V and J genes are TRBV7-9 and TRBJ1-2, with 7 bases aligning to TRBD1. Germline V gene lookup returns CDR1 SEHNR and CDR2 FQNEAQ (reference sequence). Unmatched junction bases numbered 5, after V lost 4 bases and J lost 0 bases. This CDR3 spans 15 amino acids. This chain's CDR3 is CASSSDRVANYGYTF. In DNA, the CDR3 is TGTGCCAGCAGCTCCGACAGGGTTGCTAACTATGGCTACACCTTC.